Listed below are T cell receptor beta chains from one sample, sequenced in a study of control samples from healthy donors and cancer patients. Generated by immunoSEQ multiplex PCR, the TCRdb table keeps only in-frame clones and is missing some. Here the sample spans 5,500 to 8,500 clones, roughly 80% being singletons. The sample taken for sequencing was formalin-fixed, paraffin-embedded tissue. The receptors come from a male donor with melanoma. CDR3s include the opening cysteine and the closing phenylalanine or tryptophan. The order of the fields is V gene, clone size, D gene, J gene, CDR3 protein, CDR3 DNA. The D gene is left open where the match is weak. Clone size is shown for a subset of rows, as once, few, many or a class of expanded clone.

TRBV30	.	TRBD1	TRBJ2-5	CAWSVRFWARGPQETQYF	TGTGCCTGGAGTGTACGGTTTTGGGCCAGGGGGCCCCAAGAGACCCAGTACTTC
TRBV5-1	.	TRBD1	TRBJ1-4	CASSLGRGDEKLFF	TGCGCCAGCAGCTTGGGCAGGGGGGATGAAAAACTGTTTTTT
TRBV6-5	.	.	TRBJ2-6	CASKSGPSGANVLTF	TGTGCCAGCAAATCAGGGCCCTCTGGGGCCAACGTCCTGACTTTC
TRBV19	.	.	TRBJ2-7	CASSRASSYEQYF	TGTGCCAGTAGTAGGGCTAGCTCCTACGAGCAGTACTTC
TRBV6-5	once	.	TRBJ1-2	CASRLRWQDGYTF	TGTGCCAGCAGGTTGAGGTGGCAGGATGGCTACACCTTC
TRBV10-3	.	.	TRBJ2-5	CAISEPPRVETQYF	TGTGCCATCAGTGAGCCCCCCCGCGTCGAGACCCAGTACTTC
TRBV19	few	TRBD2	TRBJ2-2	CASGKGTSGDTGELFF	TGTGCCAGTGGAAAAGGGACTAGCGGGGACACCGGGGAGCTGTTTTTT
TRBV20-1	once	.	TRBJ1-1	CSASMGTEAFF	TGCAGTGCTTCCATGGGCACTGAAGCTTTCTTT
TRBV5-6	few	.	TRBJ1-1	CASSPQMGNTEAFF	TGTGCCAGCAGCCCCCAAATGGGGAACACTGAAGCTTTCTTT
TRBV2	once	TRBD1	TRBJ1-2	CASSEAPGQGNGYTF	TGTGCCAGCAGTGAAGCCCCGGGACAGGGGAACGGCTACACCTTC
TRBV21-1	.	.	TRBJ1-6	CASSSLFSPLHF	TGTGCCAGCAGTTCACTGTTTTCACCCCTCCACTTT
TRBV4-3	few	.	TRBJ1-1	CASSQATSNTEAFF	TGCGCCAGCAGCCAAGCCACTTCGAACACTGAAGCTTTCTTT
TRBV29-1	.	TRBD1	TRBJ2-5	CSVGSGQQYF	TGCAGCGTTGGTTCGGGACAGCAGTACTTC
TRBV29-1	few	.	TRBJ1-1	CSVGTVVEAFF	TGCAGCGTTGGTACAGTCGTTGAAGCTTTCTTT
TRBV29-1	.	TRBD2	TRBJ2-1	CSVEVELARNNEQFF	TGCAGCGTTGAAGTAGAACTAGCGAGAAACAATGAGCAGTTCTTC
TRBV5-1	few	.	TRBJ1-3	CASSRGAGDFGNTIYF	TGCGCCAGCAGCCGCGGGGCAGGGGATTTTGGAAACACCATATATTTT
TRBV7-9	.	.	TRBJ1-5	CASSLETGGFNQPQHF	TGTGCCAGCAGCTTGGAAACAGGAGGATTCAATCAGCCCCAGCATTTT
TRBV5-5	.	TRBD1	TRBJ2-2	CASSLEGTGSSGELFF	TGTGCCAGCAGCTTGGAAGGGACAGGCAGCTCCGGGGAGCTGTTTTTT
TRBV7-9	.	.	TRBJ1-3	CASSFRGSYGNTIYF	TGTGCCAGCAGCTTCCGGGGGTCTTATGGAAACACCATATATTTT
TRBV7-2	.	.	TRBJ2-7	CASSPRGPYEQYF	TGTGCCAGCAGCCCTAGGGGACCCTACGAGCAGTACTTC
TRBV28	.	TRBD1	TRBJ1-6	CASSFPDRSSPLHF	TGTGCCAGCAGTTTTCCGGACAGGAGTTCACCCCTCCACTTT
TRBV5-4	.	.	TRBJ1-2	CASSRETTGYTF	TGTGCCAGCAGCAGGGAGACAACTGGCTACACCTTC
TRBV7-3	.	TRBD1	TRBJ2-1	CASSLTGGGQGPSSYNEQFF	TGTGCCAGCAGCTTAACTGGAGGGGGACAGGGCCCTAGCTCCTACAATGAGCAGTTCTTC
TRBV27	.	TRBD1	TRBJ2-3	CASSFLGQGFTDTQYF	TGTGCCAGCAGTTTCTTGGGACAGGGGTTCACAGATACGCAGTATTTT
TRBV6-5	.	.	TRBJ2-3	CASSYSRVGGSDTQYF	TGTGCCAGCAGTTACTCGCGGGTCGGTGGGTCAGATACGCAGTATTTT
TRBV12-3/TRBV12-4	.	.	TRBJ2-7	CASSVRAYEQYF	TGTGCCAGCAGTGTGAGGGCATACGAGCAGTACTTC
TRBV6-2/TRBV6-3	.	TRBD1	TRBJ1-6	CASSYSGTGGVNSPLHF	TGTGCCAGCAGTTATTCCGGGACAGGGGGCGTCAATTCACCCCTCCACTTT
TRBV7-2	.	.	TRBJ1-5	CASSFMWGADQPQHF	TGTGCCAGCAGCTTCATGTGGGGGGCGGATCAGCCCCAGCATTTT
TRBV2	.	TRBD1	TRBJ1-2	CASSEPGQGINGYTF	TGTGCCAGCAGTGAGCCGGGACAGGGTATTAATGGCTACACCTTC
TRBV5-4	once	.	TRBJ2-5	CASTTLGGQDQETQYF	TGTGCCAGCACCACCCTGGGGGGGCAGGACCAAGAGACCCAGTACTTC
TRBV5-1	.	.	TRBJ2-1	CASSLQGRNNEQFF	TGCGCCAGCAGCTTACAGGGTAGAAACAATGAGCAGTTCTTC
TRBV10-1	.	TRBD2	TRBJ2-3	CASSESRGVYRRDTQYF	TGCGCCAGCAGTGAGTCCCGGGGGGTATATCGGAGAGATACGCAGTATTTT
TRBV10-3	.	TRBD2	TRBJ2-5	CAISPGRGGRNEETQYF	TGTGCCATCAGTCCGGGGCGGGGGGGCCGGAATGAAGAGACCCAGTACTTC
TRBV30	.	.	TRBJ1-4	CAWSVGPGDEKLFF	TGTGCCTGGAGTGTAGGGCCGGGGGATGAAAAACTGTTTTTT
TRBV2	.	TRBD1	TRBJ1-6	CAGRAGGSSYNSPLHF	TGTGCCGGCAGGGCAGGGGGCAGCTCCTATAATTCACCCCTCCACTTT
TRBV19	.	TRBD1	TRBJ2-7	CASSIVWDRGTYEQYF	TGTGCCAGTAGTATAGTTTGGGACAGGGGAACCTACGAGCAGTACTTC
TRBV4-3	.	.	TRBJ2-5	CASSQEGGAIQTQYF	TGCGCCAGCAGCCAAGAAGGGGGGGCGATTCAGACCCAGTACTTC
TRBV19	.	.	TRBJ1-1	CASSRGGKRTEAFF	TGTGCCAGTAGTCGTGGGGGGAAGAGAACTGAAGCTTTCTTT
TRBV6-1	few	.	TRBJ1-2	CASSEYRVGYGYTF	TGTGCCAGCAGTGAGTACAGGGTGGGATATGGCTACACCTTC
TRBV27	.	.	TRBJ1-5	CASSLFGVNQPQHF	TGTGCCAGCAGTTTATTCGGGGTCAATCAGCCCCAGCATTTT
TRBV29-1	.	TRBD2	TRBJ2-1	CSVDATGRGGSRFF	TGCAGCGTTGATGCCACTGGGCGGGGGGGAAGTCGGTTCTTC
TRBV27	.	.	TRBJ1-4	CASSFWGEGEKLFF	TGTGCCAGCAGTTTCTGGGGGGAGGGTGAAAAACTGTTTTTT
TRBV7-6	.	.	TRBJ1-1	CASSLAQTGSFSEAFF	TGTGCCAGCAGCTTAGCGCAAACAGGGAGCTTTTCTGAAGCTTTCTTT
TRBV7-3	.	TRBD1	TRBJ1-5	CASSSTQGAGNQPQHF	TGTGCCAGCAGCTCGACCCAGGGGGCGGGCAATCAGCCCCAGCATTTT
TRBV4-1	few	TRBD1	TRBJ1-2	CASSQDRDRAIGYTF	TGCGCCAGCAGCCAAGACCGGGACAGGGCGATAGGCTACACCTTC
TRBV6-1	once	.	TRBJ2-6	CASSEGRGQGRDLTF	TGTGCCAGCAGTGAAGGTCGAGGGCAGGGGAGAGACCTGACTTTC
TRBV15	.	.	TRBJ1-4	CAARSVLFF	TGTGCCGCCCGGAGTGTTCTGTTTTTT
TRBV20-1	.	.	TRBJ1-1	CSASLAEKAFF	TGCAGTGCTAGTCTAGCAGAGAAAGCTTTCTTT
TRBV7-2	few	TRBD2	TRBJ2-1	CASSLAGGVYNEQFF	TGTGCCAGCAGCTTAGCGGGGGGGGTATACAATGAGCAGTTCTTC
TRBV7-8	.	.	TRBJ2-7	CASSLAPGQPYEQYF	TGTGCCAGCAGCTTAGCGCCGGGTCAACCCTACGAGCAGTACTTC
TRBV7-2	few	.	TRBJ2-1	CASSRRNEQFF	TGTGCCAGCAGCCGGAGGAATGAGCAGTTCTTC
TRBV11-2	few	.	TRBJ1-4	CASSLRTVNEKLFF	TGTGCCAGCAGCTTACGGACAGTCAATGAAAAACTGTTTTTT
TRBV3-1/TRBV3-2	.	.	TRBJ1-3	CASSQDSHRFTGNTIYF	TGTGCCAGCAGCCAAGATTCCCACAGGTTTACTGGAAACACCATATATTTT
TRBV6-5	.	TRBD2	TRBJ2-5	CASSYGRRGAETQYF	TGTGCCAGCAGTTACGGGAGGCGGGGGGCGGAGACCCAGTACTTC
TRBV6-5	few	TRBD1	TRBJ2-2	CASSYTGQGGGELFF	TGTGCCAGCAGTTACACGGGACAGGGCGGCGGGGAGCTGTTTTTT
TRBV18	.	.	TRBJ2-2	CASSRTNTGELFF	TGTGCCAGCTCACGGACGAACACCGGGGAGCTGTTTTTT
TRBV20-1	.	.	TRBJ2-6	CSASRGPQGANVLTF	TGCAGTGCTAGTAGGGGCCCGCAAGGGGCCAACGTCCTGACTTTC
TRBV12-3/TRBV12-4	.	.	TRBJ1-2	CASSLGQAFGYTF	TGTGCCAGCAGTTTAGGGCAGGCGTTCGGCTACACCTTC